The 28 T cell receptor beta chains in this list originate from one sample, sequenced in a study of blood T cell repertoires in COVID-19. Generated by immunoSEQ multiplex PCR, the TCRdb table keeps only in-frame clones and is missing some. The sample lists approximately 190,000 clones, 65% to 85% occurring once. Sample: PBMCs or T cells enriched from blood (not recorded which). The receptor set was obtained from a man aged 35 to 55 who had recovered from COVID-19.

This clone was detected only once. The genes are TRBV19 and TRBJ2-1; 8 nucleotides match TRBD2. Per the germline V gene, CDR1 is LNHDA and CDR2 is SQIVND (reference sequence). CDR3 size: 15 residues. V was pared by 3 bases and J by 4 bases, with 5 bases of the junction left unmatched. The DNA for the CDR3 is TGTGCCAGTAGTATCTCCGGGGGGGTATACAATGAGCAGTTCTTC. It translates to CASSISGGVYNEQFF.

The chain has TRBV4-1 and TRBJ2-7, with D possibly being TRBD2 (6 bases). The V and J ends lost 1 base and 4 bases respectively, with 14 bases between them. The CDR3 runs 15 residues. Germline lookup yields CDR1 MGHRA and CDR2 YSYEKL. CDR3 in amino acids: CASSQALRRGYEQYF. The CDR3, as DNA: TGCGCCAGCAGCCAAGCTCTTAGGCGGGGATACGAGCAGTACTTC.

The genes are TRBV10-3 and TRBJ2-7; 7 nucleotides match TRBD2. The V and J ends lost 4 bases and 9 bases, in that order; junction bases with no gene match: 15. The germline V gene has CDR1 ENHRY and CDR2 SYGVKD. CDR3 length: 15 amino acids. The CDR3 region has the DNA TGTGCCATCAGTGGTCCGACAGCGGGGCTCTTCGGGCAGTACTTC. It codes for CAISGPTAGLFGQYF.

J is TRBJ1-2 and V is TRBV5-6, with TRBD1 matching over 7 bases. The V segment lost 7 bases and the J segment 2 bases; nucleotides outside the gene matches: 5. In germline, CDR1 is SGHDT, CDR2 YYEEEE. The CDR3 is made up of 13 amino acids. The CDR3 region has the DNA TGTGCCAGCGGGGGACAGCGAAACTATGGCTACACCTTC. Its protein product is CASGGQRNYGYTF.

The J gene is TRBJ2-3, the V gene TRBV21-1; TRBD2, as called in the table, went unchecked against the DNA. TRBV21-1 is labeled a pseudogene. The CDR3 covers 17 residues. The chain's CDR3 is CASSKSLAVPCTDTQYF. CDR3 nucleotide sequence: TGTGCCAGCAGCAAGAGTCTAGCGGTCCCCTGCACAGATACGCAGTATTTT.

The chain carries TRBV5-1 and TRBJ1-1; weak D call: TRBD1 (6 bases). Trimming shortened V by 0 bases and J by 2 bases, and 14 bases separated the two germline ends. Germline CDR1 and CDR2: SGHRS and YFSETQ. The CDR3 is 16 amino acids. CDR3 bases: TGCGCCAGCAGCTTGGGGGCAGGGGTTACTAACACTGAAGCTTTCTTT. Residues: CASSLGAGVTNTEAFF. Variable domain in full (rest from reference TRBV5-1 and TRBJ1-1): KAGVTQTPRYLIKTRGQQVTLSCSPISGHRSVSWYQQTPGQGLQFLFEYFSETQRNKGNFPGRFSGRQFSNSRSEMNVSTLELGDSALYLCASSLGAGVTNTEAFFGQGTRLTVV.

This sequence joins TRBV18 and TRBJ1-1; D is undetermined. The germline V gene has CDR1 KGHSH and CDR2 LQKENI. This CDR3 spans 12 amino acids. V shed 3 bases and J shed 0 bases, with 2 bases lying between them. CDR3 DNA: TGTGCCAGCTCACCCTTGAACACTGAAGCTTTCTTT. This encodes CASSPLNTEAFF. Combining the CDR3 with reference TRBV18 and TRBJ1-1 gives the whole variable domain NAGVMQNPRHLVRRRGQEARLRCSPMKGHSHVYWYRQLPEEGLKFMVYLQKENIIDESGMPKERFSAEFPKEGPSILRIQQVVRGDSAAYFCASSPLNTEAFFGQGTRLTVV.

This clone was counted once. This chain uses TRBV4-3 with TRBJ2-7; TRBD2 agrees at 9 bases. Per the germline V gene, CDR1 is LGHNA and CDR2 is YSLEER. The CDR3 consists of 19 residues. The junction had 12 bases not matched to a gene; V was cut back by 0 bases and J by 0 bases. CDR3 nucleotide sequence: TGCGCCAGCAGCCAAGAGGCGCGAGCGGGGGGACCAAGCTCCTACGAGCAGTACTTC. Amino acids: CASSQEARAGGPSSYEQYF.

V is TRBV5-1 and J is TRBJ2-5; D remains ambiguous. The CDR3 contains 13 residues. The germline CDR1 and CDR2 sequences are SGHRS and YFSETQ. Trimming shortened V by 4 bases and J by 4 bases, and 11 bases separated the two germline ends. The CDR3 loop is CASSPGPGETQYF. CDR3 bases: TGCGCCAGCAGCCCTGGCCCGGGAGAGACCCAGTACTTC.

The V call is TRBV19, the J call TRBJ2-5; TRBD1 agrees at 9 bases. This CDR3 spans 17 amino acids. Germline V CDR1 and CDR2: LNHDA, SQIVND (reference sequence). J lost 5 bases, V lost 5 bases, and 15 bases had no gene match. DNA of the CDR3: TGTGCCAGTAGTCTCCGGGACAGGGCATATCTAGGGGAGACCCAGTACTTC. It translates to CASSLRDRAYLGETQYF.

The chain links TRBV12-5 to TRBJ2-2, with a tentative D call TRBD1 (6 bases). The germline V gene encodes CDR1 LGHNT and CDR2 FRNRAP. The CDR3 extends over 14 amino acids. Trimming took 7 bases from V and 4 from J, leaving 13 bases between them. The CDR3 region is CASAQGSTTGELFF. CDR3 nucleotide sequence: TGTGCTAGTGCTCAGGGGTCAACCACCGGGGAGCTGTTTTTT.

The rearrangement joins TRBV29-1 to TRBJ2-7, with 9 bases that match TRBD1. CDR1 and CDR2 (germline): SQVTM, ANQGSEA. There are 15 residues in the CDR3. With V trimmed by 5 bases and J by 7 bases, 15 bases remained unmatched. The CDR3 DNA reads as TGCAGCGTTCGATTCCGGGACAGGGCGGGTTATGAGCAGTACTTC. It encodes CSVRFRDRAGYEQYF.

The chain is built from TRBV7-6 and TRBJ1-4; 9 bases match TRBD1. Germline lookup yields CDR1 SGHVS and CDR2 FNYEAQ. CDR3 length: 18 amino acids. The trim removed 4 bases at V and 5 bases at J, leaving 14 bases unmatched. The CDR3 DNA sequence: TGTGCCAGCAGCTCCCGCGCCATACCGGGACAGGGAAATGAAAAACTGTTTTTT. Encoded protein: CASSSRAIPGQGNEKLFF.

The chain combines TRBV6-2 or TRBV6-3 with TRBJ2-5; 10 nucleotides line up with TRBD2. From germline, CDR1 is MNHEY and CDR2 SVGEGT. V lost 6 bases to trimming and J lost 5 bases; unmatched junction nucleotides: 9. The CDR3 spans 15 residues. CDR3 residues: CASSLTGLARETQYF. CDR3 DNA sequence: TGTGCCAGCAGCCTAACGGGACTAGCGCGGGAGACCCAGTACTTC.

This clone was seen a few times. This sequence joins TRBV5-5 and TRBJ2-7; D ambiguous. There are 15 residues in the CDR3. Germline loops: CDR1 SGHKS, CDR2 YYEKEE (reference sequence). With 6 bases removed from V and 2 bases from J, the gap between germline ends came to 18 bases. As DNA, the CDR3 is TGTGCCAGCACTCTTCGAAGTCCCGGTACCTACGAGCAGTACTTC. Translated, it gives CASTLRSPGTYEQYF.

This clone was found once. This chain connects TRBV2 to TRBJ2-3; 8 bases are a match to TRBD2. The CDR3 is made up of 17 amino acids. CDR1 is SNHLY and CDR2 is FYNNEI in the germline V gene. The V gene end was trimmed by 2 bases and the J gene end by 0 bases; junction bases not matched to a gene: 7. CDR3 residues: CASSEIGGGTSTDTQYF. The CDR3 nucleotides read TGTGCCAGCAGTGAAATCGGCGGGGGGACTAGCACAGATACGCAGTATTTT. The complete variable domain, with remaining parts taken from reference TRBV2 and TRBJ2-3, reads EPEVTQTPSHQVTQMGQEVILRCVPISNHLYFYWYRQILGQKVEFLVSFYNNEISEKSEIFDDQFSVERPDGSNFTLKIRSTKLEDSAMYFCASSEIGGGTSTDTQYFGPGTRLTVL.

This clone was observed a single time. The genes are TRBV19 and TRBJ1-1, with 8 positions matching TRBD1. The ends lost 7 bases at V and 6 bases at J; junction bases unmatched: 7. The CDR3 is made up of 13 amino acids. CDR1 is LNHDA and CDR2 is SQIVND in the germline V gene (reference sequence). In DNA, the CDR3 is TGTGCCAGTAATCCCCGGGACAGGCCTGAAGCTTTCTTT. Protein: CASNPRDRPEAFF.

The chain combines TRBV29-1 with TRBJ2-7; 8 bases line up with TRBD2. CDR1 is SQVTM and CDR2 is ANQGSEA in the germline V gene. J gave up 4 bases and V 5 bases, and 7 bases lay outside the gene matches. The CDR3 is 13 amino acids. The CDR3: CSVTGGSLYEQYF. DNA for the CDR3: TGCAGCGTTACGGGGGGGTCGTTATACGAGCAGTACTTC.

The count of this clone is one. The chain combines TRBV5-1 with TRBJ2-6; D remains ambiguous. The length of the CDR3 is 16 residues. Germline V CDR1 and CDR2: SGHRS, YFSETQ. V gave up 0 bases and J gave up 0 bases, with 7 bases separating them. In DNA form, the CDR3 reads TGCGCCAGCAGCTTGGCCCCCCTCTCTGGGGCCAACGTCCTGACTTTC. Encoded protein: CASSLAPLSGANVLTF.

CDR3 in amino acids: CASSPSPGLAGGSNYEQYF. DNA for the CDR3: TGTGCCAGCAGTCCGAGCCCGGGACTAGCGGGGGGCTCTAATTACGAGCAGTACTTC. The rearrangement joins TRBV6-6 to TRBJ2-7; 15 bases agree with TRBD2. This CDR3 comprises 19 residues. Germline V CDR1 and CDR2: MNHNY, SVGAGI (reference sequence). The V and J ends lost 5 bases and 4 bases, in that order; junction bases with no gene match: 15.

This chain connects TRBV10-3 to TRBJ1-2; the D is unclear. CDR1 and CDR2 from the germline V gene are ENHRY and SYGVKD. V was cut by 4 bases and J by 7 bases, with 10 bases left in between. The CDR3 is 12 residues long. The CDR3 DNA follows: TGTGCCATCAGTGGACCGCGGGCTGGCTACACCTTC. Translating it yields CAISGPRAGYTF.

The genes are TRBV3-1 (or the pseudogene TRBV3-2) and TRBJ2-3; 13 bases map to TRBD2. The CDR3 length is 15 residues. CDR1 is LGHDT and CDR2 is YNNKEL in the germline V gene (reference sequence). Trimming at V came to 11 bases and at J to 0 bases, leaving 5 bases not matched to a gene. The CDR3 is CALWGLAGSTDTQYF. In DNA form, the CDR3 reads TGTGCCCTATGGGGACTAGCGGGGAGCACAGATACGCAGTATTTT.

This sequence joins TRBV21-1 and TRBJ2-5; TRBD1 is the table's D call and was not checked against the DNA. TRBV21-1 is tagged as a pseudogene. The CDR3 loop spans 16 amino acids. The CDR3 bases are TGTGCCAGCAGCAAAGCGCGATCCCACAGACAAGAGACCCAGTACTTC. It encodes CASSKARSHRQETQYF.

The chain employs TRBV11-2 and TRBJ1-2, with 8 bases aligning to TRBD1. The CDR3 length is 14 residues. Germline loops: CDR1 SGHAT, CDR2 FQNNGV. With 6 bases clipped from V and 8 bases from J, the junction kept 11 bases outside the gene matches. Here the CDR3 reads CASRSGTGPRGYTF. CDR3 nucleotides: TGTGCCAGCAGATCCGGGACAGGCCCTAGAGGCTACACCTTC.

CDR3 sequence reads: CASSPGQGGSPLHF. CDR3 in DNA: TGTGCCAGCTCACCGGGGCAGGGCGGCTCACCCCTCCACTTT. The gene calls are TRBV18 and TRBJ1-6, with D perhaps TRBD1 (5 bases). Trimming removed 3 bases at V and 10 bases at J, with 13 bases between. Germline V gives CDR1 KGHSH, CDR2 LQKENI. CDR3 length: 14 residues.

This clone was observed a few times. The chain uses TRBV12-3 or TRBV12-4 and TRBJ2-3; D might be TRBD1 (5 bases). Trimming cost V 5 bases and J 6 bases, with 12 bases left between them. The CDR3 covers 13 residues. CDR3 loop: CASSLAGPDTQYF. CDR3 coding DNA: TGTGCCAGCAGTCTGGCAGGGCCCGATACGCAGTATTTT.

The chain joins TRBV10-3 to TRBJ2-2; a weak D match, TRBD1 (5 bases). CDR1 is ENHRY and CDR2 is SYGVKD in the germline V gene. CDR3 length: 15 residues. The ends were cut back, 7 bases at V and 6 bases at J, with 18 bases in the middle. DNA for the CDR3: TGTGCCATCAAAGGACAAGGCTGGCAATCCGGGGAGCTGTTTTTT. It specifies CAIKGQGWQSGELFF.

This sequence joins TRBV10-3 and TRBJ1-1; 7 bases are a match to TRBD1. Germline V gene sequence: CDR1 ENHRY, CDR2 SYGVKD. V dropped 7 bases and J dropped 1; count of bases not matched to a gene: 3. The CDR3 is 13 amino acids. DNA for the CDR3: TGTGCCATCAACAGACAGGGGAACACTGAAGCTTTCTTT. Residues: CAINRQGNTEAFF.